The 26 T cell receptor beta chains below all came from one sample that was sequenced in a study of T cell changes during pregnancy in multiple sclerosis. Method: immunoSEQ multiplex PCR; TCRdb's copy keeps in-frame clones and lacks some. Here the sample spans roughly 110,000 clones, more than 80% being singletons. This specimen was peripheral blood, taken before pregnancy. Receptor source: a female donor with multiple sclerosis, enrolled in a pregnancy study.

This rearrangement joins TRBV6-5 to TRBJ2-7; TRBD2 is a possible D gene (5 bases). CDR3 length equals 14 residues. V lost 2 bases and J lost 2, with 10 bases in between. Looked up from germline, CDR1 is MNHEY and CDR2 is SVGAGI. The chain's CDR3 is CASSYKVGTYEQYF. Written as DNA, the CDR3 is TGTGCCAGCAGTTACAAAGTCGGGACCTACGAGCAGTACTTC.

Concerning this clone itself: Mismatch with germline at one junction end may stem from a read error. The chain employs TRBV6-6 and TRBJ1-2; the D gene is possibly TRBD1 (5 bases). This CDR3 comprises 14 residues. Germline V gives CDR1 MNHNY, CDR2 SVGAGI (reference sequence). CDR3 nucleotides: TGTGCCAGCAGTTACTCGGCCCAGGGCGGCGCCGAAGAATTC. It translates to CASSYSAQGGAEEF.

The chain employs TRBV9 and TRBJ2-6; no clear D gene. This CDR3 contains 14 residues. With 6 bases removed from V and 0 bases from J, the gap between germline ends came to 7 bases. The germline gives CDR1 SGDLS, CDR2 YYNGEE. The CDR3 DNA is TGTGCCAGCACTCGAGACTCTGGGGCCAACGTCCTGACTTTC. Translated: CASTRDSGANVLTF.

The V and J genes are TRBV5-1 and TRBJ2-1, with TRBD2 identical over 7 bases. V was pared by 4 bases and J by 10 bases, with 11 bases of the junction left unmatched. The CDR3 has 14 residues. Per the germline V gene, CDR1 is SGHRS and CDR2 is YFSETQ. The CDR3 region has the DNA TGCGCCAGCAGCACGGGACCTGGGACTATCGAGCAGTTCTTC. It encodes CASSTGPGTIEQFF.

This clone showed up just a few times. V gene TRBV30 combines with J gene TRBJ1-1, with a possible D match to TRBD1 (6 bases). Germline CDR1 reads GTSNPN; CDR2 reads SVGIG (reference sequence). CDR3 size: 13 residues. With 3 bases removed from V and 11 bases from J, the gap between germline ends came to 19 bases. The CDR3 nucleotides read TGTGCCTGGAGGCTCACAGGGAAGGATGACGCTTTCTTT. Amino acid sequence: CAWRLTGKDDAFF.

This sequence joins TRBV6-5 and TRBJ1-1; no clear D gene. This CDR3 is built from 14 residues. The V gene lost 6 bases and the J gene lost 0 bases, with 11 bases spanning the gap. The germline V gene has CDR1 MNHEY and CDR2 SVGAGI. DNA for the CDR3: TGTGCCAGCAGGGAGGAGGGAATGAACACTGAAGCTTTCTTT. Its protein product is CASREEGMNTEAFF.

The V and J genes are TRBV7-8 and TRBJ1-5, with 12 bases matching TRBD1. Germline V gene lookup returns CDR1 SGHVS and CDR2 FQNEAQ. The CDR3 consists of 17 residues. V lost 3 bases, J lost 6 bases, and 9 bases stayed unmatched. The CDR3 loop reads CASSFGTGGATGQPQHF. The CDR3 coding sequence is TGTGCCAGCAGCTTCGGGACAGGGGGCGCGACGGGTCAGCCCCAGCATTTT.

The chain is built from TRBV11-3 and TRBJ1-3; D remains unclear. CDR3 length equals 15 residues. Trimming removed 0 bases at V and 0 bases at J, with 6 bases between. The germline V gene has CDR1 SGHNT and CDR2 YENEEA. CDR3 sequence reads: CASSLDGSSGNTIYF. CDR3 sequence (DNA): TGTGCCAGCAGCTTAGATGGCAGCTCTGGAAACACCATATATTTT.

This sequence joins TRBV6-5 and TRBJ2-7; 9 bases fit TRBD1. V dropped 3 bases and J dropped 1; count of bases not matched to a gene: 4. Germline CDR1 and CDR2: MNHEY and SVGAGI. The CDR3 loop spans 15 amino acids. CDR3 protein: CASSYPGTGSYEQYF. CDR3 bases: TGTGCCAGCAGTTATCCCGGGACAGGGTCCTACGAGCAGTACTTC.

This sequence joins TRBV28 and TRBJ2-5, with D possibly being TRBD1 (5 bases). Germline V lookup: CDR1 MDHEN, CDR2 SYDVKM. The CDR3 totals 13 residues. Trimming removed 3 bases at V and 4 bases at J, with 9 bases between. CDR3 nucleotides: TGTGCCAGCAGTTTCACAGGTTCAGAGACCCAGTACTTC. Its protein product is CASSFTGSETQYF.

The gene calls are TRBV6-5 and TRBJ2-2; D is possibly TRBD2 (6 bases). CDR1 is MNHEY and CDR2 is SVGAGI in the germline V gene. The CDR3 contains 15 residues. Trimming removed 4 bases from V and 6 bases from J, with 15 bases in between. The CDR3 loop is CASSSPAGSPGELFF. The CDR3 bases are TGTGCCAGCAGTTCACCGGCGGGGTCCCCCGGGGAGCTGTTTTTT.

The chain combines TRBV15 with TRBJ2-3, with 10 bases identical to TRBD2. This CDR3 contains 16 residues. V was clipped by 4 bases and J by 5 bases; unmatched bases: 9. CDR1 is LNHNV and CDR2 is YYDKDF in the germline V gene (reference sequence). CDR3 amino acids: CATSKGLAEGRDTQYF. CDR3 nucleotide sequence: TGTGCCACCAGCAAAGGACTAGCGGAGGGGAGAGATACGCAGTATTTT.

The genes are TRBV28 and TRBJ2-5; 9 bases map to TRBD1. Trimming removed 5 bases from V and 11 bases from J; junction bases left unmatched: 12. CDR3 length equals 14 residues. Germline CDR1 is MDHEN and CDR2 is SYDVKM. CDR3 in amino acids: CASSQQGALNEQYF. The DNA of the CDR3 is TGTGCCAGCAGTCAACAGGGGGCGTTAAATGAGCAGTACTTC.

The CDR3 DNA reads as TGTGCCAGCAGCGTAGCTGCCGGGGGATTGAACACTGAAGCTTTCTTT. Amino acid sequence: CASSVAAGGLNTEAFF. The chain links TRBV9 to TRBJ1-1; possibly TRBD1 for D (5 bases). The germline gives CDR1 SGDLS, CDR2 YYNGEE. V was shortened by 0 bases and J by 0 bases, with 12 bases between the two germline ends. The CDR3 totals 16 residues.

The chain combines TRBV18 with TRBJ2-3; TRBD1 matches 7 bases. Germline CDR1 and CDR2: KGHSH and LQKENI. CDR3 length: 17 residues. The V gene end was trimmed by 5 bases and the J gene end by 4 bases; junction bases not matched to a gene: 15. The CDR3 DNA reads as TGTGCCAGCTCAGCGTTTTACAGGGGTAGAGGGGCAGATACGCAGTATTTT. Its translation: CASSAFYRGRGADTQYF. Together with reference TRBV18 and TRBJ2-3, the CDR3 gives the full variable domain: NAGVMQNPRHLVRRRGQEARLRCSPMKGHSHVYWYRQLPEEGLKFMVYLQKENIIDESGMPKERFSAEFPKEGPSILRIQQVVRGDSAAYFCASSAFYRGRGADTQYFGPGTRLTVL.

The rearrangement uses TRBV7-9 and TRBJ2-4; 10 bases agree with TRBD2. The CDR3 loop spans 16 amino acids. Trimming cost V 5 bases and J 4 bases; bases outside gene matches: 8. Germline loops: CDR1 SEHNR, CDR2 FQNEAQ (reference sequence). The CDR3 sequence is CASSPPWTSGKNIQYF. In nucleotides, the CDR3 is TGTGCCAGCAGCCCCCCCTGGACTAGCGGTAAAAACATTCAGTACTTC.

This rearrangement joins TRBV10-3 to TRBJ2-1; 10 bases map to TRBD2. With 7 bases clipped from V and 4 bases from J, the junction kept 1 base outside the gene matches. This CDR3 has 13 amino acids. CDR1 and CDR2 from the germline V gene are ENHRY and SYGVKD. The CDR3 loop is CAITSGGYNEQFF. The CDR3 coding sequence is TGTGCCATCACTAGCGGGGGTTACAATGAGCAGTTCTTC.

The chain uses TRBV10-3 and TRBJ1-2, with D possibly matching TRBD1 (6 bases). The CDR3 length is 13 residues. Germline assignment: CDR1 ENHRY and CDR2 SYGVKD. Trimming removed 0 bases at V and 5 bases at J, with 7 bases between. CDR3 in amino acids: CAISESTGYGYTF. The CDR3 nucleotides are TGTGCCATCAGTGAGTCAACAGGGTATGGCTACACCTTC.

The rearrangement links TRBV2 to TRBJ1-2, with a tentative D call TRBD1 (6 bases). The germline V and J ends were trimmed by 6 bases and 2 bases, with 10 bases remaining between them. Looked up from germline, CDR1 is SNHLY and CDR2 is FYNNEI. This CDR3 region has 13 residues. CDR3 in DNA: TGTGCCAGCAGCGGAGACAGGAACTATGGCTACACCTTC. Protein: CASSGDRNYGYTF. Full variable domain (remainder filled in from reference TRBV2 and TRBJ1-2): EPEVTQTPSHQVTQMGQEVILRCVPISNHLYFYWYRQILGQKVEFLVSFYNNEISEKSEIFDDQFSVERPDGSNFTLKIRSTKLEDSAMYFCASSGDRNYGYTFGSGTRLTVV.

DNA for the CDR3: TGTGCCACCAGCAGACCTTCTAGCGGGAGGACCTACGAGCAGTACTTC. Translating gives CATSRPSSGRTYEQYF. The chain combines TRBV15 with TRBJ2-7; 11 bases align to TRBD2. The trim removed 2 bases at V and 2 bases at J, leaving 5 bases unmatched. CDR1 and CDR2 from the germline V gene are LNHNV and YYDKDF (reference sequence). The length of the CDR3 is 16 residues.

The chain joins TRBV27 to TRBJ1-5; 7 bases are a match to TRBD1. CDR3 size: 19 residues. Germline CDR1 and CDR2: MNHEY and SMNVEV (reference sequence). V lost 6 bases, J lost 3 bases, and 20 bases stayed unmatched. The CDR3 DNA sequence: TGTGCCAGCAGCGTCTTCTGGACCCCCGGGGACAGCTCCAATCAGCCCCAGCATTTT. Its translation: CASSVFWTPGDSSNQPQHF.

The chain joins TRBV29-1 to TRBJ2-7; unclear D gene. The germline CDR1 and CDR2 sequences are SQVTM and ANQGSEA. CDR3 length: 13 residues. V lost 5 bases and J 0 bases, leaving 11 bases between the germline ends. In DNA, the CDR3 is TGCAGCGTTATATGGGCTAACTCCTACGAGCAGTACTTC. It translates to CSVIWANSYEQYF.

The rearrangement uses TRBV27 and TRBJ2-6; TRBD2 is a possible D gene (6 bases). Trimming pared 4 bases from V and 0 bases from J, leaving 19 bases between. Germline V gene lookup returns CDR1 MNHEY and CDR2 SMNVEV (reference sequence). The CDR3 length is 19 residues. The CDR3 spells CASSSRPGGTPSGANVLTF. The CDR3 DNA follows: TGTGCCAGCAGTTCGCGGCCAGGCGGGACCCCCTCTGGGGCCAACGTCCTGACTTTC.

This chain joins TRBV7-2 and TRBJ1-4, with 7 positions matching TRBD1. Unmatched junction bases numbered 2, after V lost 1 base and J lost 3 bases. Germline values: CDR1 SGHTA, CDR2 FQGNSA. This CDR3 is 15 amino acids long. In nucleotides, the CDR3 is TGTGCCAGCAGCTTAGTAGGGACAGCTAATGAAAAACTGTTTTTT. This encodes CASSLVGTANEKLFF.

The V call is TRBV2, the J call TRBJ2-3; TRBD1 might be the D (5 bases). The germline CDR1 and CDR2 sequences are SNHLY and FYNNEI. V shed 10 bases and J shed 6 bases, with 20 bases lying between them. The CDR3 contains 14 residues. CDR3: CATSRGRVVDTQYF. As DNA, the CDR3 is TGTGCCACCTCAAGGGGCAGGGTTGTGGATACGCAGTATTTT.

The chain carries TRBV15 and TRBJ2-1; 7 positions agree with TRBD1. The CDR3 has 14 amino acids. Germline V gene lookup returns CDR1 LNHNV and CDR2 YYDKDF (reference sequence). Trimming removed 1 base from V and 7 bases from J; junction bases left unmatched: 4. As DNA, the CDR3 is TGTGCCACCAGCAGAGCCCGACAGGGAAATGAGCAGTTCTTC. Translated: CATSRARQGNEQFF.